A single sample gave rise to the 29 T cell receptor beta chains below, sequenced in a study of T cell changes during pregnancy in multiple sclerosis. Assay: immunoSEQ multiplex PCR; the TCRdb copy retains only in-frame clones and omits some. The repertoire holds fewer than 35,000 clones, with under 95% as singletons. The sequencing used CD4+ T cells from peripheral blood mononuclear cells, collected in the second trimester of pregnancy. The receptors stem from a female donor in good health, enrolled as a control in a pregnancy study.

CDR3 sequence (DNA): TGTGCCAGCAGCCGGACAGGCATTGATGGCTACACCTTC. It yields the protein CASSRTGIDGYTF. V and J are TRBV25-1 and TRBJ1-2; 7 bases are a match to TRBD1. The CDR3 is 13 residues long. V was clipped by 6 bases and J by 6 bases; unmatched bases: 7. Germline CDR1 is MGHDK and CDR2 is SYGVNS.

The CDR3 loop reads CASSITGAEQFF. The CDR3 bases are TGCGCCAGCAGCATTACAGGGGCTGAGCAGTTCTTC. V and J are TRBV5-1 and TRBJ2-1; 7 bases agree with TRBD1. The junction had 4 bases not matched to a gene; V was cut back by 4 bases and J by 9 bases. The germline gives CDR1 SGHRS, CDR2 YFSETQ. This CDR3 spans 12 amino acids.

CDR3 amino acids: CASSLGRLNEKLFF. CDR3 DNA: TGTGCCAGCAGCTTAGGCAGGCTCAATGAAAAACTGTTTTTT. The chain uses TRBV13 and TRBJ1-4, with D uncertain. Trimming removed 0 bases at V and 5 bases at J, with 7 bases between. The CDR3 is 14 amino acids. The germline CDR1 and CDR2 sequences are PRHDT and FYEKMQ (reference sequence).

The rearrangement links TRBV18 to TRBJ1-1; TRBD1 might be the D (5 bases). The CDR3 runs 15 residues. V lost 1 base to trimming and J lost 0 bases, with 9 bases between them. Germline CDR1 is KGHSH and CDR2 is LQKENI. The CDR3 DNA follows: TGTGCCAGCTCACCACTCAGGGAAATGAACACTGAAGCTTTCTTT. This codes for CASSPLREMNTEAFF.

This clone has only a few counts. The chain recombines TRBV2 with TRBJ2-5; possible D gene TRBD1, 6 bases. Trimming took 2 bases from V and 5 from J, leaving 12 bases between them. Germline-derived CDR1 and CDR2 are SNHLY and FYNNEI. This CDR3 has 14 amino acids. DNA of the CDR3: TGTGCCAGCAGTGAAAGGGCAGGGGCTGAGACCCAGTACTTC. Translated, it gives CASSERAGAETQYF. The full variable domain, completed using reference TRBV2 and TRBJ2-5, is EPEVTQTPSHQVTQMGQEVILRCVPISNHLYFYWYRQILGQKVEFLVSFYNNEISEKSEIFDDQFSVERPDGSNFTLKIRSTKLEDSAMYFCASSERAGAETQYFGPGTRLLVL.

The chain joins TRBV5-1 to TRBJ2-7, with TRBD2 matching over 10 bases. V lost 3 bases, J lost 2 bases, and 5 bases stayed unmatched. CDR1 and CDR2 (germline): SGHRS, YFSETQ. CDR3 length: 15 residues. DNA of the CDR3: TGCGCCAGCAGCTCGCGGACTAGCGGTACCTACGAGCAGTACTTC. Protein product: CASSSRTSGTYEQYF.

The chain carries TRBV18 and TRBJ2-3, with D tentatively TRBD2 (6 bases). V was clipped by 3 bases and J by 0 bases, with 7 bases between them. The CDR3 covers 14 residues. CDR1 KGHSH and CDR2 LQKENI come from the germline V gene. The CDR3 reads CASSPAGSTDTQYF. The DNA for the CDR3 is TGTGCCAGCTCACCTGCGGGAAGCACAGATACGCAGTATTTT.

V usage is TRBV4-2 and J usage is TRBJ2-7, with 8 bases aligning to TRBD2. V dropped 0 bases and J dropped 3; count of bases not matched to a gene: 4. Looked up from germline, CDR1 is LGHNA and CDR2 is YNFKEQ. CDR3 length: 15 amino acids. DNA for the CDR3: TGTGCCAGCAGCCAAGATCGGAGCGGGAGCTACGAGCAGTACTTC. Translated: CASSQDRSGSYEQYF.

The CDR3 region has the DNA TGTGCCAGCAGCCCACGGACAGGGGGGGCTAGCGGGAGCTACAATGAGCAGTTCTTC. The encoded protein is CASSPRTGGASGSYNEQFF. This chain links TRBV7-2 with TRBJ2-1; D may correspond to TRBD1 or TRBD2 (10 bases each). Germline values: CDR1 SGHTA, CDR2 FQGNSA. This CDR3 comprises 19 residues. Trimming shortened V by 5 bases and J by 3 bases, and 26 bases separated the two germline ends.

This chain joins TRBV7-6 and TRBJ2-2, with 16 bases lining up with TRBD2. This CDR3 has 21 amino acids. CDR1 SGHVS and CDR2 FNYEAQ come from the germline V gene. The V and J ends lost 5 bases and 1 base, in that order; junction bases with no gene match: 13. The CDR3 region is CASSPTGGLAGGPWNTGELFF. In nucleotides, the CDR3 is TGTGCCAGCAGCCCCACGGGGGGACTAGCGGGAGGGCCCTGGAACACCGGGGAGCTGTTTTTT.

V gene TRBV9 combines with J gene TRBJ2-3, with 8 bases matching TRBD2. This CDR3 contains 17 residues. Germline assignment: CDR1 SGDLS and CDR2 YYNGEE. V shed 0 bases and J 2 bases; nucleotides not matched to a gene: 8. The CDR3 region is CASSVDVAGGLTDTQYF. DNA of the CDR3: TGTGCCAGCAGCGTAGACGTTGCGGGGGGACTCACAGATACGCAGTATTTT.

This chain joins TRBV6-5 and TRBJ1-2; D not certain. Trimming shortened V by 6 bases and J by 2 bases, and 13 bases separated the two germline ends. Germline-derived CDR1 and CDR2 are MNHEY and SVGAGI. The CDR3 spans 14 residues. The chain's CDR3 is CASRKLGGNYGYTF. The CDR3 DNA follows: TGTGCCAGCAGGAAGTTAGGAGGCAACTATGGCTACACCTTC.

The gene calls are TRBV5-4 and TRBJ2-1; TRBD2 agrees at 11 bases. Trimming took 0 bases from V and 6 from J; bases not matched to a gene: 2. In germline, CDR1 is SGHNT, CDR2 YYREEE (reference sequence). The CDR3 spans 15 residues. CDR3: CASSLVLAGANEQFF. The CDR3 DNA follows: TGTGCCAGCAGCTTGGTACTAGCGGGGGCCAATGAGCAGTTCTTC.

The CDR3 region is CASSIQDSGNTIYF. The CDR3, as DNA: TGTGCCAGTAGCATACAGGACTCTGGAAACACCATATATTTT. The V call is TRBV19, the J call TRBJ1-3; D may be TRBD1 (5 bases). The CDR3 has 14 residues. The germline V and J ends were trimmed by 6 bases and 0 bases, with 9 bases remaining between them. The V gene's germline CDR1 is LNHDA and CDR2 SQIVND (reference sequence).

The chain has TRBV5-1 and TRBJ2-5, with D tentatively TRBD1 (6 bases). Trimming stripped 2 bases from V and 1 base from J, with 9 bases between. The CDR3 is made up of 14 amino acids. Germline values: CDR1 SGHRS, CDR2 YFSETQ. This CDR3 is CASSLTGFQETQYF. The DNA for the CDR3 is TGCGCCAGCAGCTTAACAGGGTTCCAAGAGACCCAGTACTTC.

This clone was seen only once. The CDR3 DNA is TGTGCCAGTAGTATAGAGGACTACTCCTACGAGCAGTACTTC. Its translation: CASSIEDYSYEQYF. The chain links TRBV19 to TRBJ2-7, with D tentatively TRBD2 (6 bases). The ends were cut back, 0 bases at V and 0 bases at J, with 6 bases in the middle. The CDR3 runs to 14 residues. Germline V CDR1 and CDR2: LNHDA, SQIVND (reference sequence).

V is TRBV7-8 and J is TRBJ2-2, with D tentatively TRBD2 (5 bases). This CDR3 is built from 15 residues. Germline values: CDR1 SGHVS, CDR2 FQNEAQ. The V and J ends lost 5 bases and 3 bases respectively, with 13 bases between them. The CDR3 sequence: CASSLLRTYTGELFF. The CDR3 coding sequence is TGTGCCAGCAGCCTACTACGGACTTACACCGGGGAGCTGTTTTTT.

In nucleotides, the CDR3 is TGTGCCAGCAGCAGTCGGACTTTACAGACCGGCTACACCTTC. It yields the protein CASSSRTLQTGYTF. The gene calls are TRBV5-4 and TRBJ1-2; D is unclear. The CDR3 extends over 14 amino acids. The V end lost 4 bases, the J end lost 8 bases, and 18 bases lay between the germline ends. Germline CDR1 and CDR2: SGHNT and YYREEE (reference sequence).

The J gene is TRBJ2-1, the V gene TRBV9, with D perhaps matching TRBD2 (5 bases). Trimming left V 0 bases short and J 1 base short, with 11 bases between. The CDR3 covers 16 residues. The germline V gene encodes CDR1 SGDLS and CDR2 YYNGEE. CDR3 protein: CASSVGADPSYNEQFF. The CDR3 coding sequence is TGTGCCAGCAGCGTAGGAGCGGACCCGTCCTACAATGAGCAGTTCTTC.

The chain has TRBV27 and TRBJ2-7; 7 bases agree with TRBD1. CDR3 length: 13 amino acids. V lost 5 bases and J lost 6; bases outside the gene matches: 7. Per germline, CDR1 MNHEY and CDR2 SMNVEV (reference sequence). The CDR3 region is CASSHTGAGEQYF. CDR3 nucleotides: TGTGCCAGCAGTCATACAGGGGCGGGCGAGCAGTACTTC.

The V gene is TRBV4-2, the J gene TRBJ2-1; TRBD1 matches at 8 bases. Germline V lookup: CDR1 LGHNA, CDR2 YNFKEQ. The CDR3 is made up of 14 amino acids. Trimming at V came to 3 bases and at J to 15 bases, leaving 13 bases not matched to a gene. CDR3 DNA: TGTGCCAGCAGCCACGAGCGAAAGTGGGACAGGACGTTCTTC. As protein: CASSHERKWDRTFF.

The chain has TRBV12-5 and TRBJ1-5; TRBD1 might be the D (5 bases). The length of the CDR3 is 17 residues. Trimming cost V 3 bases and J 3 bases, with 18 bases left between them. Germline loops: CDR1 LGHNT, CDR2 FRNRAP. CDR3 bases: TGTGCTAGTGGTTTCACTAGCTCGGGACTGTCCAATCAGCCCCAGCATTTT. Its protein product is CASGFTSSGLSNQPQHF.

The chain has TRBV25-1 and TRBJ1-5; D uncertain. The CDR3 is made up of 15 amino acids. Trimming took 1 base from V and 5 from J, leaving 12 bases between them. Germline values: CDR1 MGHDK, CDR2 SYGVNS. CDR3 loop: CASSEFPGSYQPQHF. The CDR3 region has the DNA TGTGCCAGCAGTGAATTCCCCGGGTCTTATCAGCCCCAGCATTTT.

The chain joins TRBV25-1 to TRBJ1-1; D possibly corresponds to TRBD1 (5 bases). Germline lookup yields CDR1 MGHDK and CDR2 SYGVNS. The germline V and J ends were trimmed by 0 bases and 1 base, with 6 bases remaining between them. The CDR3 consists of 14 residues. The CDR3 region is CASSEYTGNTEAFF. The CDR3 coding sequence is TGTGCCAGCAGTGAATATACAGGGAACACTGAAGCTTTCTTT.

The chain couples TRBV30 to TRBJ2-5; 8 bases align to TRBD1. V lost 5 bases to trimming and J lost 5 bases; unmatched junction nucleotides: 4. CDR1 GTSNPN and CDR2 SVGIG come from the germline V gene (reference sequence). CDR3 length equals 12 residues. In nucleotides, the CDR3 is TGTGCCTGGGGACAGGGCGGGGAGACCCAGTACTTC. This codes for CAWGQGGETQYF.

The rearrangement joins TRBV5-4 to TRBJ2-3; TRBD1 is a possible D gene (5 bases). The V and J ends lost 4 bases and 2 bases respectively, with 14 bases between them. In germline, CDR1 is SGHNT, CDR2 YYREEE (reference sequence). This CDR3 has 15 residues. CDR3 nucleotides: TGTGCCAGCAGCCAGGGTGGGCTAGACACAGATACGCAGTATTTT. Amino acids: CASSQGGLDTDTQYF.

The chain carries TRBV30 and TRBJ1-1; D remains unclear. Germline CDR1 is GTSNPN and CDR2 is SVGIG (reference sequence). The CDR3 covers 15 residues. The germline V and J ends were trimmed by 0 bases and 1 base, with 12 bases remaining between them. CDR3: CAWSVPAGRNTEAFF. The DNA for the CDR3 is TGTGCCTGGAGTGTACCGGCAGGTCGGAACACTGAAGCTTTCTTT.

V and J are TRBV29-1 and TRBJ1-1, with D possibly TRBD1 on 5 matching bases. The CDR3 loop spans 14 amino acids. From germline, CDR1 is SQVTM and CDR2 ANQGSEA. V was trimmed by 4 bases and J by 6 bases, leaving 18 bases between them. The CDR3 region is CSVAGGVIGAEAFF. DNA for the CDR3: TGCAGCGTTGCCGGGGGTGTAATAGGGGCTGAAGCTTTCTTT.

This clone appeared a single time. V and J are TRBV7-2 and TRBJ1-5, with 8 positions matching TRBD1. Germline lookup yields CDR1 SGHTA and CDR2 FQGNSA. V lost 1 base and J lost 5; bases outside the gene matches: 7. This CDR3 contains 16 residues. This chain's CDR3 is CASSLGPTGVHQPQHF. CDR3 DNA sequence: TGTGCCAGCAGCTTAGGACCGACAGGGGTCCATCAGCCCCAGCATTTT. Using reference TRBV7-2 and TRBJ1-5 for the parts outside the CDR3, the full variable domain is GAGVSQSPSNKVTEKGKDVELRCDPISGHTALYWYRQSLGQGLEFLIYFQGNSAPDKSGLPSDRFSAERTGGSVSTLTIQRTQQEDSAVYLCASSLGPTGVHQPQHFGDGTRLSIL.